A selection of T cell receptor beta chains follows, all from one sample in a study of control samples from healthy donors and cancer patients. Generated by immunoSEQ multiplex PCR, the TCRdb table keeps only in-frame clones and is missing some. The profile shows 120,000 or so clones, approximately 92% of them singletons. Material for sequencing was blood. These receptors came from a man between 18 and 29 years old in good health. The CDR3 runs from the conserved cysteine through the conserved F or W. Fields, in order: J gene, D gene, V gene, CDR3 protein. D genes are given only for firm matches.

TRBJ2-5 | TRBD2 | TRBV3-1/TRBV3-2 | CASSQRTSGGRETQYF
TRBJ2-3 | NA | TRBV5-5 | CASQAGSHPTDTQYF
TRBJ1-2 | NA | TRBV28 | CASSLGGQLNYGYTF
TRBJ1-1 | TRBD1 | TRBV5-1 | CASSRGQTNTEAFF
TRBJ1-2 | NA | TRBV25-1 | CASSEFPGHGYTF
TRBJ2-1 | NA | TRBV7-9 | CASSLLVSYNEQFF
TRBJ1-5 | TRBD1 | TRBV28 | CASVGQPYNQPQHF
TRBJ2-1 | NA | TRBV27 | CASSAGATYNELFF
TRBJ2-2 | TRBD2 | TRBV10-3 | CAISLAANTGELFF
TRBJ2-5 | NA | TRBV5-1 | CASSLAGPQETQYF
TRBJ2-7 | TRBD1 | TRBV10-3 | CAISEERQGDEQYF
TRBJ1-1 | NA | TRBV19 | CASSVPGFLAGTEAFF
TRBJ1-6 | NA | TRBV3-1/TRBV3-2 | CASSLAGQGRTPLHF
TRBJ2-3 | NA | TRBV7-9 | CASRRESGTDTQYF
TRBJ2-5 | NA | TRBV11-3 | CASSLDLTTQYF
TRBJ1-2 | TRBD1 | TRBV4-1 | CASSQAGDRKDYTF
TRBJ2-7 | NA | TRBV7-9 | CASSPGLSHEQYF
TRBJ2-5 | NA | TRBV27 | CASSLIVGETQYF
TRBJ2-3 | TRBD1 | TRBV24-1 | CATSDPTAWTGRTDTQYF
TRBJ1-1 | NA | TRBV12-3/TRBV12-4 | CASSPKAVTEAFF
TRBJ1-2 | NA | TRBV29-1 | CSVEDPGGDYTF
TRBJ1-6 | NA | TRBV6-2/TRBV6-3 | CASSYGPDLNSPLHF
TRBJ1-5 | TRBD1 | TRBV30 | CAWSLGQGARQPQHF
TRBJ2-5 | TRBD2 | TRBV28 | CASSRGGETQYF
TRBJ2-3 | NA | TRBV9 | CASSDPGRASDTQYF
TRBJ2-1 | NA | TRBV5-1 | CASSLPMGAYNEQFF
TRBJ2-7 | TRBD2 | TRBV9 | CASSVGAGGPGEQYF
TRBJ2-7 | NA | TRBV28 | CASSGAYEQYF
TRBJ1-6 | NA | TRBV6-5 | CASGDSFSYNSPLHF
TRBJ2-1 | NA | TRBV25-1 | CASSKEGVENEQFF
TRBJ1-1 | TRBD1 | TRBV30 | CACEGAADTEAFF
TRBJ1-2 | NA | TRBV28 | CASSFGVGRDGYTF
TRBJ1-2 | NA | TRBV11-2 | CASSLYGVDYGYTF
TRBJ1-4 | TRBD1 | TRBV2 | CASSPGTATNEKLFF
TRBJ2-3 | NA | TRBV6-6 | CASSSPQTSTDTQYF
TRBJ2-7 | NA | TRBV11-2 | CASSLDLGTGTYEQYF
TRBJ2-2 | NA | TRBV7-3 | CASSSQGYWGTGELFF
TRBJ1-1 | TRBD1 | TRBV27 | CASSYLTGARAEAFF
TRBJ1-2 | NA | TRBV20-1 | CSSEDGGYTF
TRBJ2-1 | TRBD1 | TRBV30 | CAWSYGTGLNEQFF
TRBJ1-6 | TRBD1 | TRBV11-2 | CASSSSGGGNSPLHF
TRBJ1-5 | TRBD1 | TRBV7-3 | CASSQWDSLFNQPQHF
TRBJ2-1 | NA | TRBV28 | CASHRMSSYNEQFF
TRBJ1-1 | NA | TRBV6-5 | CASSYGLAEAFF
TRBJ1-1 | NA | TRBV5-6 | CASTLRLNTEAFF
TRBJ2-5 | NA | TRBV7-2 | CASSRGMGGPGMTQYF
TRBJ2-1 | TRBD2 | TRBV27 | CASQPSGGNNEQFF
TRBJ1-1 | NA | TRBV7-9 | CAYEGPNTEAFF
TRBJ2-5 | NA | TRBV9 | CASSVGDSYHVTQYF
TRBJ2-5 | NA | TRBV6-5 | CASSSSIIRGRETQYF
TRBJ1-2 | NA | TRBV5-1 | CASSWTETYGYTF
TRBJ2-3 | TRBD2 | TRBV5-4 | CASSPRPGGRGTDTQYF
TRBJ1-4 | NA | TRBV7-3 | CASSPIVASNEKLFF